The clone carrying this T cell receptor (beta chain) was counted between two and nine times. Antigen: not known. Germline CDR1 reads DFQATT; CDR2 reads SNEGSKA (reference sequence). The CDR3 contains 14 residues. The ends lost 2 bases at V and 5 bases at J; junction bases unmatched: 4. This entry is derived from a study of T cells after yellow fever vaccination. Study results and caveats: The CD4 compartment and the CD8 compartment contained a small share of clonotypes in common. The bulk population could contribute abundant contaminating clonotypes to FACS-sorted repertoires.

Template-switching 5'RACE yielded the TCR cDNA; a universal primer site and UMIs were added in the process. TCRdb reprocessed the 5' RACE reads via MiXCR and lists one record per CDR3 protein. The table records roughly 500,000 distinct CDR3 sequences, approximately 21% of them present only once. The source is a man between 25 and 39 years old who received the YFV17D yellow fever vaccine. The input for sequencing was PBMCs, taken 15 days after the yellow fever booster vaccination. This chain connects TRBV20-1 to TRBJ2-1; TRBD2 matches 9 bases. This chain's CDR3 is CSARIGGRDNEQFF. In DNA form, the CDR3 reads TGCAGTGCTAGAATTGGCGGGAGGGACAATGAGCAGTTCTTC.